This T cell receptor beta chain was sequenced in a study of blood T cell repertoires in COVID-19. Background on the study: Spain, Italy and the United States supplied samples that represented acute and convalescent COVID-19. PBMCs, B-cell-depleted T cells, or T cells were the source of the cDNA or gDNA that made up the material.

Source study methods: Reference gene primer amplification gave nucleated cell count estimates. The data were produced by immunoSEQ multiplex PCR, yet TCRdb's version contains in-frame clones alone and is incomplete. Clonal size and the V and J genes are those of that table, whereas D and trimming came from the DNA. The profile shows fewer than 55,000 clones, about nine tenths of them singletons. Germline-derived CDR1 and CDR2 are SGHTA and FQGNSA. This CDR3 spans 14 amino acids. V shed 1 base and J shed 6 bases, with 13 bases lying between them. This TCR was recovered from a man older than 75 with active or convalescent COVID-19. Sequenced sample: peripheral blood. The rearrangement links TRBV7-2 to TRBJ2-7; perhaps TRBD2 as D (6 bases). CDR3 loop: CASSLVPSAGEQYF. The CDR3 nucleotides are TGTGCCAGCAGCTTAGTGCCTAGCGCTGGCGAGCAGTACTTC.